Presented here are 7 T cell receptor beta chains from one specimen sequenced in a study of OX40 agonist ivuxolimab in advanced cancers. This table comes from immunoSEQ multiplex PCR, and its TCRdb copy is limited to in-frame clones, with some not included. The repertoire holds 40,000 or so clones, with approximately 88% as singletons. The specimen comprised CD4+ or CD8+ T cells sorted from blood, sampled in a trial of the OX40 agonist ivuxolimab. Every receptor here comes from an adult with an advanced solid tumor such as melanoma, head and neck, liver or kidney cancer.

The chain has TRBV5-5 and TRBJ1-1; tentative D call: TRBD1 (5 bases). With 0 bases removed from V and 3 bases from J, the gap between germline ends came to 9 bases. Germline assignment: CDR1 SGHKS and CDR2 YYEKEE (reference sequence). This CDR3 spans 14 amino acids. The CDR3 DNA is TGTGCCAGCAGCTTGGAACGGGGGGACACTGAAGCTTTCTTT. Its protein product is CASSLERGDTEAFF.

V and J are TRBV19 and TRBJ2-3; tentatively, D is TRBD1 or TRBD2 (5 bases each). From germline, CDR1 is LNHDA and CDR2 SQIVND (reference sequence). CDR3 length: 16 amino acids. The CDR3 DNA follows: TGTGCGACCAGGCCCCAGGGAGAAGTCGGCACAGATACGCAGTATTTT. It encodes CATRPQGEVGTDTQYF.

The chain employs TRBV6-6 and TRBJ1-4; D possibly corresponds to TRBD1 (5 bases). Germline CDR1 MNHNY, CDR2 SVGAGI (reference sequence). This CDR3 contains 15 residues. The V end lost 0 bases, the J end lost 7 bases, and 12 bases lay between the germline ends. CDR3 amino acids: CASSYSGGRAEKLFF. The CDR3 DNA is TGTGCCAGCAGTTACTCGGGGGGACGGGCTGAAAAACTGTTTTTT.

This rearrangement joins TRBV11-1 to TRBJ2-1, with TRBD2 identical over 8 bases. With 1 base clipped from V and 4 bases from J, the junction kept 6 bases outside the gene matches. The CDR3 loop spans 16 amino acids. CDR1 and CDR2 (germline): SGHAT, FQDESV (reference sequence). The CDR3 spells CASSLVGGGTYNEQFF. The CDR3 coding sequence is TGTGCCAGCAGCTTAGTGGGCGGGGGGACGTACAATGAGCAGTTCTTC. The variable domain in full, with the rest retrieved from reference TRBV11-1 and TRBJ2-1, is EAEVAQSPRYKITEKSQAVAFWCDPISGHATLYWYRQILGQGPELLVQFQDESVVDDSQLPKDRFSAERLKGVDSTLKIQPAELGDSAMYLCASSLVGGGTYNEQFFGPGTRLTVL.

V gene TRBV11-2 combines with J gene TRBJ2-1; maybe TRBD1 (6 bases). Germline values: CDR1 SGHAT, CDR2 FQNNGV. The CDR3 loop spans 18 amino acids. V shed 1 base and J shed 4 bases, with 20 bases lying between them. CDR3 nucleotide sequence: TGTGCCAGCAGCTTAGTGGGGGCGACCTCTTATCAATACAATGAGCAGTTCTTC. Its protein product is CASSLVGATSYQYNEQFF.

This chain links TRBV5-6 with TRBJ2-6; D unclear. The CDR3 totals 13 residues. The V gene's germline CDR1 is SGHDT and CDR2 YYEEEE. Trimming pared 1 base from V and 4 bases from J, leaving 3 bases between. The CDR3 reads CASSLIGANVLTF. The CDR3 bases are TGTGCCAGCAGCTTGATCGGGGCCAACGTCCTGACTTTC.

This clone was counted a few times. The rearrangement links TRBV18 to TRBJ1-1; 8 positions agree with TRBD1. V was pared by 3 bases and J by 0 bases, with 3 bases of the junction left unmatched. This CDR3 region has 15 residues. Germline CDR1 KGHSH, CDR2 LQKENI. The CDR3 is CASSPSTGVNTEAFF. The CDR3 nucleotides read TGTGCCAGCTCACCCTCGACAGGGGTGAACACTGAAGCTTTCTTT.